This T cell receptor (beta chain) was found in a study of blood T cell repertoires in COVID-19. About the study: COVID-19 samples from acute and convalescent phases originated in the United States, Italy and Spain.

This CDR3 is 15 amino acids long. V shed 4 bases and J shed 1 base, with 13 bases lying between them. Germline V CDR1 and CDR2: SNHLY, FYNNEI. Under the authors' procedure: The authors estimated nucleated cell counts from reference gene primer amplification. Sequenced by immunoSEQ multiplex PCR; TCRdb stores in-frame clones only, minus some. That table gives V, J and clone size, and the DNA gave D and trimming. The sample consists of 250,000 or so clones, about 91% of them appearing once. All enrollees were about 18 to 100 years old and from 25 or so US areas. Participants had their cohort set by participant-reported clinical history.

The TCR originated in a woman aged 25 to 45 with acute COVID-19. Material: PBMCs or T cells enriched from blood (not recorded which). V gene TRBV2 combines with J gene TRBJ2-5, with D possibly TRBD1 on 6 matching bases. The CDR3 region has the DNA TGTGCCAGCAGTGCCTACAGGGAACCCCAAGAGACCCAGTACTTC. Translated, it gives CASSAYREPQETQYF.